A selection of T cell receptor beta chains follows, all from one sample in a study of CXCR3-negative and CXCR3-positive naive CD8 T cells. TCRdb re-called the 5' RACE reads and gives one entry per CDR3 protein, without DNA. The sample features nearly 90,000 distinct CDR3 sequences, with under 0.95% in its top ten. The sample consisted of naive CXCR3+ CD8+ T cells from blood. Receptors were obtained from a human donor in good health. Some clones in this sample may be carry-over from other donors' samples. The CDR3 runs from the conserved cysteine through the conserved F or W.

J,V,CDR3
TRBJ2-1,TRBV13,CASSYRRGPTLGEQFF
TRBJ2-7,TRBV28,CASSSGTGGYEQYF
TRBJ2-5,TRBV5-6,CASSLGLTTQYF
TRBJ2-3,TRBV28,CASSFPDSPPTDTQYF
TRBJ2-1,TRBV7-9,CASSHPLSGTGNSYNEQFF
TRBJ2-7,TRBV4-1,CASSRGQGGEQYF
TRBJ2-1,TRBV7-2,CASSLINEQFF
TRBJ1-1,TRBV6-2/TRBV6-3,CASTLFPQGPLMNTEAFF
TRBJ2-2,TRBV15,CATSRDREQGRAGELFF
TRBJ2-7,TRBV7-3,CASDLTTNEQYF
TRBJ1-2,TRBV7-9,CGGGRPGRGYTF
TRBJ2-7,TRBV28,CASSLGGGTSYEQYF
TRBJ2-7,TRBV6-1,CASSYALDRDLSYEQYF
TRBJ2-3,TRBV2,CATTSPFAPDTQYF
TRBJ2-3,TRBV3-1,CASSQEFTGVTDTQYF
TRBJ1-1,TRBV28,CASSLSTLGAAEAFF
TRBJ2-7,TRBV15,CATSRDQGVGNEQYF
TRBJ2-2,TRBV28,CASRPPEGITGELFF
TRBJ2-1,TRBV20-1,CSARTIPHDNEQFF
TRBJ1-2,TRBV15,CATSRPGLGMDGYTF
TRBJ2-1,TRBV28,CASSLPQSGEQFF
TRBJ2-2,TRBV24-1,CATSGRANTGELFF
TRBJ2-3,TRBV6-1,CASSPKTSGGGTDTQYF
TRBJ2-7,TRBV5-4,CASSWGTSGYEQYF
TRBJ2-3,TRBV9,CASSPHYQEGDTQYF
TRBJ1-5,TRBV21-1,CASPRAGQPQHF
TRBJ1-5,TRBV5-6,CASSLWGGDQPQHF
TRBJ2-7,TRBV7-3,CASSPGLSYEQYF
TRBJ2-1,TRBV20-1,CSARDGTSGRGNEQFF
TRBJ2-3,TRBV4-1,CASSRVAEPTDTQYF
TRBJ1-2,TRBV5-6,CASSLVDRPHYGYTF
TRBJ2-1,TRBV12-3/TRBV12-4,CASSWGQNNEQFF
TRBJ2-7,TRBV10-3,CAISGMDSPYEQYF
TRBJ2-7,TRBV4-3,CASSQGWEGTYEQYF